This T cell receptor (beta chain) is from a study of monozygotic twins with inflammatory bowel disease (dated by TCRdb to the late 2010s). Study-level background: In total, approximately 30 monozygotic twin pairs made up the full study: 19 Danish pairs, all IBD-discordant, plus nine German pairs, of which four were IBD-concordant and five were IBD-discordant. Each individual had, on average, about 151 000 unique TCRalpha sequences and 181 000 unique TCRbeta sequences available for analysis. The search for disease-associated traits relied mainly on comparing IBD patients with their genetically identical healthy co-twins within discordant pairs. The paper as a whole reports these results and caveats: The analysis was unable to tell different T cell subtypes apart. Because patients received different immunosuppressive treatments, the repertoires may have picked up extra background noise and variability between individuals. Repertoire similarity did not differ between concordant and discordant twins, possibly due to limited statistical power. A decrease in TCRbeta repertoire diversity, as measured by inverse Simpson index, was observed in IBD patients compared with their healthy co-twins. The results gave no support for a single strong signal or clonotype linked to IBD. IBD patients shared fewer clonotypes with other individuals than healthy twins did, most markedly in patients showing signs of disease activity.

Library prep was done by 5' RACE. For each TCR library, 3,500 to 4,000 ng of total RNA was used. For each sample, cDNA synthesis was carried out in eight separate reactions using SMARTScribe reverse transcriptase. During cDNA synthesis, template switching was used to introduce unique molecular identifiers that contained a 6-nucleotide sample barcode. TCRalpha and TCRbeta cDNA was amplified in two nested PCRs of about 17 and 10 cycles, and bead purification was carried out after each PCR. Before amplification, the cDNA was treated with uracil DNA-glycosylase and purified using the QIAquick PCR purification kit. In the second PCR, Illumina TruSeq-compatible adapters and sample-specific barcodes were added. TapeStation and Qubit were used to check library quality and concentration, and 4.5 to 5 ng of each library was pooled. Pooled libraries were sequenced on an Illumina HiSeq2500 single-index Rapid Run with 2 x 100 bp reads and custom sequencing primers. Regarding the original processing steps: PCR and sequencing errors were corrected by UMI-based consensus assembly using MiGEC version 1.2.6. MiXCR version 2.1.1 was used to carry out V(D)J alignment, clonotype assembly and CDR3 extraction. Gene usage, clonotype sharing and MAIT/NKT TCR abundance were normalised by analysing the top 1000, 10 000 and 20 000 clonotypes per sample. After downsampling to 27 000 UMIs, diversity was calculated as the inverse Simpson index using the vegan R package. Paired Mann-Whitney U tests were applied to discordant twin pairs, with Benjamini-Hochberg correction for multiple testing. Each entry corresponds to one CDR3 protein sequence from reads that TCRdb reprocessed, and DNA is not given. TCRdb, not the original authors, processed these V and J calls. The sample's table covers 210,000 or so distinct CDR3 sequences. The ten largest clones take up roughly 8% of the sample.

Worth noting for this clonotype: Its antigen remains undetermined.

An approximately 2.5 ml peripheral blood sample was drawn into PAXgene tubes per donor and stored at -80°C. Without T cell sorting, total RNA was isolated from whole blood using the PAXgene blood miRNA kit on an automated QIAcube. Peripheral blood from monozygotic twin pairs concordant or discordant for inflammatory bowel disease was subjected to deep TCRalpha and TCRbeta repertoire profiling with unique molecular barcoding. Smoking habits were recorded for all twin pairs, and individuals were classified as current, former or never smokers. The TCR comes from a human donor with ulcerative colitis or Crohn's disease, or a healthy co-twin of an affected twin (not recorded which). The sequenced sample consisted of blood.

The CDR3 amino acid sequence is: CASSFGLAGGQEYF. This receptor chain uses TRBV5-4 and TRBJ2-7; TCRdb's D call of TRBD2 is untestable without DNA. CDR1 and CDR2, looked up from the germline V gene (reference sequence), are SGHNT and YYREEE. The CDR3 sequence holds 14 residues, the cysteine and phenylalanine included. The DNA is unrecorded.